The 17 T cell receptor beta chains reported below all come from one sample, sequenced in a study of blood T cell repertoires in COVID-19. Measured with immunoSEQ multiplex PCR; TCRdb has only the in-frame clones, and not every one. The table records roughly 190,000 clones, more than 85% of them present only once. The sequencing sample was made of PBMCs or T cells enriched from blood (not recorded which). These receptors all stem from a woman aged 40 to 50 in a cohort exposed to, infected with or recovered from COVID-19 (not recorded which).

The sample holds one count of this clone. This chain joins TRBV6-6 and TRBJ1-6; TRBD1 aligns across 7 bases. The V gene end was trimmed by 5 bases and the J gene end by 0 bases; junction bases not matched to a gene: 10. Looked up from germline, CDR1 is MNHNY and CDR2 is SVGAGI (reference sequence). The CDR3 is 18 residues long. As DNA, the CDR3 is TGTGCCAGCAGTCGAACAGGGGTGGGGAGCTCCTATAATTCACCCCTCCACTTT. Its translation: CASSRTGVGSSYNSPLHF.

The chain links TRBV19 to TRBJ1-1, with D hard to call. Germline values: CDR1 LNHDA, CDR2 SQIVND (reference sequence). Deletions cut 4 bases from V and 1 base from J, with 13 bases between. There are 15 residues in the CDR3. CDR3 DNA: TGTGCCAGTAGTACAATATCGAGTACGAACACTGAAGCTTTCTTT. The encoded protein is CASSTISSTNTEAFF.

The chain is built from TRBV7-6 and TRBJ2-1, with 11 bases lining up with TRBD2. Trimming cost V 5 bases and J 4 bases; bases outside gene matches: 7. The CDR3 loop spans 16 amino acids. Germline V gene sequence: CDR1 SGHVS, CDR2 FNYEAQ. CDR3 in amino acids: CASSPTTSGEYNEQFF. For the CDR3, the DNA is TGTGCCAGCAGCCCTACGACTAGCGGGGAATACAATGAGCAGTTCTTC.

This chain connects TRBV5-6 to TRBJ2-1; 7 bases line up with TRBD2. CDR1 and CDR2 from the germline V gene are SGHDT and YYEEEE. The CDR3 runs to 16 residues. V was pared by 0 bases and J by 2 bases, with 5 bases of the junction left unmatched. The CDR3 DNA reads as TGTGCCAGCAGCTTGGCCCGGGAGGCCCCCTACAATGAGCAGTTCTTC. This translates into CASSLAREAPYNEQFF. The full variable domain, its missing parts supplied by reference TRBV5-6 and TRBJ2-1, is DAGVTQSPTHLIKTRGQQVTLRCSPKSGHDTVSWYQQALGQGPQFIFQYYEEEERQRGNFPDRFSGHQFPNYSSELNVNALLLGDSALYLCASSLAREAPYNEQFFGPGTRLTVL.

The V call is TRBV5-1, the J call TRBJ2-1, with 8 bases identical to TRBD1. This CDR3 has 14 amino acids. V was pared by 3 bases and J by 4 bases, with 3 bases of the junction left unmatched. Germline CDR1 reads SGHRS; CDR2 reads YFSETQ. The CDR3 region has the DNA TGCGCCAGCAGCTGGAGACAGGGGTACAATGAGCAGTTCTTC. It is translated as CASSWRQGYNEQFF. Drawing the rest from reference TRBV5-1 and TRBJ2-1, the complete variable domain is KAGVTQTPRYLIKTRGQQVTLSCSPISGHRSVSWYQQTPGQGLQFLFEYFSETQRNKGNFPGRFSGRQFSNSRSEMNVSTLELGDSALYLCASSWRQGYNEQFFGPGTRLTVL.

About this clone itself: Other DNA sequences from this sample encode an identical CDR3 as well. CDR3 DNA sequence: TGTGCCAGCAGCCTACAGGGTTACACTGAAGCTTTCTTT. It specifies CASSLQGYTEAFF. The chain joins TRBV7-2 to TRBJ1-1; possibly TRBD1 for D (6 bases). The CDR3 has 13 amino acids. Per germline, CDR1 SGHTA and CDR2 FQGNSA. The V and J ends lost 5 bases and 3 bases respectively, with 10 bases between them.

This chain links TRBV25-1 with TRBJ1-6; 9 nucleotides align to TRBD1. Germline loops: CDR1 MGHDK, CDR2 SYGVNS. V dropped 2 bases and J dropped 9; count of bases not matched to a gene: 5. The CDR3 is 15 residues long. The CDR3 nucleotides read TGTGCCAGCAGTGAAAAGACAGGGGGATTTTCACCCCTCCACTTT. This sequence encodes CASSEKTGGFSPLHF.

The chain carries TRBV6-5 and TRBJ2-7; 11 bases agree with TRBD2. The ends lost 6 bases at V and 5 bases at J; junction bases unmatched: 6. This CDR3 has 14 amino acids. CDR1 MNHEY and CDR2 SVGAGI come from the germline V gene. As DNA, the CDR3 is TGTGCCAGCAGCTCCGGGACTAGCGGTAACGAGCAGTACTTC. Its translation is CASSSGTSGNEQYF.

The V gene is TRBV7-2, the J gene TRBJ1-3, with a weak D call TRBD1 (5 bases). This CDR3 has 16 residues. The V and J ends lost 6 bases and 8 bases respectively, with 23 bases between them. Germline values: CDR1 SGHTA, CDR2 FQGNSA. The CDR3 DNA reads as TGTGCCAGCAGTCCTCTCGGGGGTTACCCCGTGGACACCATATATTTT. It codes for CASSPLGGYPVDTIYF.

DNA of the CDR3: TGTGCCACCAGTGATTCAGGGGGTTGGACTGAAGCTTTCTTT. Translated, it gives CATSDSGGWTEAFF. V and J are TRBV24-1 and TRBJ1-1, with 7 bases matching TRBD1. The CDR3 sequence is 14 residues long. Germline CDR1 KGHDR, CDR2 SFDVKD. Unmatched junction bases numbered 4, after V lost 2 bases and J lost 5 bases.

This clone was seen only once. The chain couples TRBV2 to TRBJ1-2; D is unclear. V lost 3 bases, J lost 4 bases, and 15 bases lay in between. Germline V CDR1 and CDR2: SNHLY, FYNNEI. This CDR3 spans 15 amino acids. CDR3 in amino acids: CASSESTDYSYGYTF. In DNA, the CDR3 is TGTGCCAGCAGTGAGTCAACGGACTATTCCTATGGCTACACCTTC.

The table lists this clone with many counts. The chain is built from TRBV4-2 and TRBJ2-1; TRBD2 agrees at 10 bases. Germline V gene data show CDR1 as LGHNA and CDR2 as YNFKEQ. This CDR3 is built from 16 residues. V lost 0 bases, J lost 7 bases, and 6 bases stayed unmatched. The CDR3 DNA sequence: TGTGCCAGCAGCCAAGACCCCAGCGGGGGGGTAAATGAGCAGTTCTTC. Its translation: CASSQDPSGGVNEQFF.

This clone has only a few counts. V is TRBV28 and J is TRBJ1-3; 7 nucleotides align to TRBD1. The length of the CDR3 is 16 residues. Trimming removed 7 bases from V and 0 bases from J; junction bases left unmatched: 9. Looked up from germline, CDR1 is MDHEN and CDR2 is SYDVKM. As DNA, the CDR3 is TGTGCCAGCATTCCGACAGGGAAGATCTCTGGAAACACCATATATTTT. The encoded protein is CASIPTGKISGNTIYF. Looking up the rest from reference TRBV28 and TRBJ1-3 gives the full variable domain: DVKVTQSSRYLVKRTGEKVFLECVQDMDHENMFWYRQDPGLGLRLIYFSYDVKMKEKGDIPEGYSVSREKKERFSLILESASTNQTSMYLCASIPTGKISGNTIYFGEGSWLTVV.

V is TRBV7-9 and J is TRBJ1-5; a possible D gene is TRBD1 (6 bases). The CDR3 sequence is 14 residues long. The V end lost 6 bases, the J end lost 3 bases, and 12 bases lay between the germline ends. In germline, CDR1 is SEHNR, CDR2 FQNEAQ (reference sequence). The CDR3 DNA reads TGTGCCAGCAGTTTGGACAGTTTCAATCAGCCCCAGCATTTT. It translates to CASSLDSFNQPQHF.

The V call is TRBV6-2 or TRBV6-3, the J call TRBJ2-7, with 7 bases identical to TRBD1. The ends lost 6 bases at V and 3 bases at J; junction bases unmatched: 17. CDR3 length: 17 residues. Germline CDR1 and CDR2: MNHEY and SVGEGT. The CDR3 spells CASSTTADRPDLYEQYF. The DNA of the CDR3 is TGTGCCAGCAGCACCACGGCGGACAGGCCGGACCTCTACGAGCAGTACTTC.

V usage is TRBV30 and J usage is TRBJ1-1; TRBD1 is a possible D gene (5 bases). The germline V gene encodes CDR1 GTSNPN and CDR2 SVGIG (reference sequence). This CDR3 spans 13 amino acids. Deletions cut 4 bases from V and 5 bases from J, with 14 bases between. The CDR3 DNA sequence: TGTGCCTGGACCCCAGGGCCGCGGACTGAAGCTTTCTTT. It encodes CAWTPGPRTEAFF.

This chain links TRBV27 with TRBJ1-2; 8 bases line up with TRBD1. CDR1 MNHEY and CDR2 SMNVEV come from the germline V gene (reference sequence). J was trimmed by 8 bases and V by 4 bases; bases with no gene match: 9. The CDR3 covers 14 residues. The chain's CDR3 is CASSYSGTGKGYTF. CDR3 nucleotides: TGTGCCAGCAGTTACTCCGGGACAGGCAAAGGCTACACCTTC.